These 13 T cell receptor beta chains share one sample of origin, sequenced in a study of shared clonotypes between healthy human individuals. TCRdb's table, derived via immunoSEQ multiplex PCR, lists solely in-frame clones and lacks some. The table records just over 2,000,000 clones, about 95% of them present only once. CD45RO-negative CD8 cells positively selected for CCR7 made up the naive population, which excluded terminally differentiated effector memory CD45RA+ cells. Sequenced material: naive CD8+ T cells sorted from blood. The receptors were gathered from a young man in good health.

Here the CDR3 DNA reads TGTGCCTGCAACCCCTCGGGGCCCCCTTACGAGCAGTACTTC. Translated, it gives CACNPSGPPYEQYF. The chain employs TRBV14 and TRBJ2-7; D is tentatively TRBD1 or TRBD2 (5 bases each). Per germline, CDR1 SGHDN and CDR2 FVKESK. The V gene lost 11 bases and the J gene lost 4 bases, with 21 bases spanning the gap. This CDR3 region has 14 residues.

The rearrangement uses TRBV7-3 and TRBJ2-2, with unresolved D. The CDR3 extends over 14 amino acids. From germline, CDR1 is SGHTA and CDR2 FQGTGA. V was trimmed by 5 bases and J by 0 bases, leaving 7 bases between them. The CDR3 DNA follows: TGTGCCAGCAGCGCGGACCCGAACACCGGGGAGCTGTTTTTT. It yields the protein CASSADPNTGELFF.

About this clone: This CDR3 is also generated by other DNA sequences in the sample. The rearrangement links TRBV27 to TRBJ2-7; D remains ambiguous. The CDR3 runs to 12 residues. Germline CDR1 is MNHEY and CDR2 is SMNVEV (reference sequence). V was pared by 5 bases and J by 3 bases, with 8 bases between. CDR3 sequence reads: CASSLDGYEQYF. The DNA for the CDR3 is TGTGCCAGCAGTCTAGACGGCTACGAGCAGTACTTC.

As to this clone: Within the sample, other DNA sequences also encode this same CDR3. This sequence joins TRBV13 and TRBJ2-1, with D perhaps matching TRBD2 (5 bases). The germline gives CDR1 PRHDT, CDR2 FYEKMQ (reference sequence). The CDR3 is 15 amino acids. Deletions cut 5 bases from V and 0 bases from J, with 11 bases between. The CDR3 nucleotides are TGTGCCAGCAGCCTAGAGGGAAGCTCCTACAATGAGCAGTTCTTC. It codes for CASSLEGSSYNEQFF.

CDR3 sequence: CASSWDGGTDTQYF. The CDR3 nucleotides read TGTGCCAGCAGCTGGGACGGAGGCACAGATACGCAGTATTTT. V usage is TRBV6-5 and J usage is TRBJ2-3; D assignment may be TRBD1 or TRBD2 (5 bases each). CDR1 and CDR2 from the germline V gene are MNHEY and SVGAGI. The CDR3 has 14 residues. The V gene lost 6 bases and the J gene lost 1 base, with 11 bases spanning the gap.

The rearrangement uses TRBV2 and TRBJ1-3; D call uncertain. This CDR3 has 15 residues. The V end lost 6 bases, the J end lost 0 bases, and 12 bases lay between the germline ends. The germline gives CDR1 SNHLY, CDR2 FYNNEI. The CDR3 region is CASRVDGSSGNTIYF. CDR3 DNA sequence: TGTGCCAGCAGAGTGGACGGAAGCTCTGGAAACACCATATATTTT.

The chain links TRBV7-2 to TRBJ2-7; D is undetermined. Germline V gene sequence: CDR1 SGHTA, CDR2 FQGNSA. V was trimmed by 1 base and J by 4 bases, leaving 8 bases between them. The CDR3 contains 13 residues. The CDR3 reads CASSLGVLYEQYF. DNA for the CDR3: TGTGCCAGCAGCTTAGGAGTCCTATACGAGCAGTACTTC.

For this clone: Additional DNA sequences in this sample encode the identical CDR3. V is TRBV5-6 and J is TRBJ2-4, with no clear D. The germline V and J ends were trimmed by 5 bases and 5 bases, with 5 bases remaining between them. Looked up from germline, CDR1 is SGHDT and CDR2 is YYEEEE. CDR3 size: 11 residues. As DNA, the CDR3 is TGTGCCAGCAGTCTGGAAAACATTCAGTACTTC. This translates into CASSLENIQYF.

On this clone: This sample includes further DNA sequences coding for the same CDR3. The rearrangement uses TRBV29-1 and TRBJ2-7, with D perhaps TRBD1 (5 bases). The germline V and J ends were trimmed by 0 bases and 4 bases, with 7 bases remaining between them. The CDR3 is 12 amino acids. Germline V gene data show CDR1 as SQVTM and CDR2 as ANQGSEA. The CDR3 DNA reads TGCAGCGTTGAAGATCCAGGGTACGAGCAGTACTTC. This sequence encodes CSVEDPGYEQYF.

CDR3 protein: CASSTGGRGYNEQFF. The CDR3 region has the DNA TGTGCCAGCAGCACAGGGGGCCGGGGCTACAATGAGCAGTTCTTC. The chain employs TRBV7-9 and TRBJ2-1; TRBD1 agrees at 9 bases. The CDR3 spans 15 residues. V gave up 5 bases and J gave up 3 bases; unmatched junction bases: 5. Germline lookup yields CDR1 SEHNR and CDR2 FQNEAQ (reference sequence).

The chain has TRBV6-1 and TRBJ2-7, with 13 nucleotides matching TRBD2. The CDR3 consists of 17 residues. In germline, CDR1 is MNHNS, CDR2 SASEGT. The junction had 7 bases not matched to a gene; V was cut back by 1 base and J by 4 bases. The CDR3 bases are TGTGCCAGCAGTGAAGTCAGTGAGGGACTAGCGGGGTACGAGCAGTACTTC. This gives the protein CASSEVSEGLAGYEQYF.

This clone turned up a few times. V usage is TRBV30 and J usage is TRBJ2-3; 9 nucleotides line up with TRBD1. The V and J ends lost 3 bases and 4 bases, in that order; junction bases with no gene match: 2. Germline V gene sequence: CDR1 GTSNPN, CDR2 SVGIG (reference sequence). The CDR3 has 13 residues. CDR3 in DNA: TGTGCCTGGAGAAGGACAGGGGCAGATACGCAGTATTTT. Translated: CAWRRTGADTQYF.

Notes on this clone: At the DNA level, this CDR3 is encoded by other sequences in the same sample as well. This chain links TRBV7-9 with TRBJ2-1; D remains unclear. CDR3 length: 13 amino acids. Germline V CDR1 and CDR2: SEHNR, FQNEAQ (reference sequence). Deletions cut 8 bases from V and 0 bases from J, with 8 bases between. The CDR3 coding sequence is TGTGCCAGCTCAAGAAGCTCCTACAATGAGCAGTTCTTC. This encodes CASSRSSYNEQFF.